At least ten counts were recorded for the clone carrying this T cell receptor (beta chain). Its antigen is unidentified. Library preparation (for TCRbeta) was performed with unique molecular identifiers. TCRdb itself ran the PCR reads through MiXCR, one entry per CDR3 protein. The sample has about 300,000 distinct CDR3 sequences; approximately 7.3% are singletons. This entry is derived from a study of T-cell reconstitution after alpha-beta-depleted transplantation in children. Study results and caveats: Several hundred graft clones that had expanded were reportedly the source of alpha-beta T cells about two months after transplant. After one year, T-cell counts and TCRbeta diversity mostly came from new T cells.

Germline V gene lookup returns CDR1 SQVTM and CDR2 ANQGSEA. The CDR3 totals 14 residues. V was clipped by 3 bases and J by 6 bases, with 14 bases between them. The chain employs TRBV29-1 and TRBJ2-2; D gene unclear. This clonotype originated in a female patient younger than 10 who had a stem cell transplant for Fanconi anemia, so the T cells may come from the graft donor. The sequenced sample was peripheral blood, obtained 360 days after TCRalphabeta/CD19-depleted stem cell transplant. The CDR3 DNA sequence: TGCAGCGTTGAGATTCCGTGGTTCGCCGGGGAGCTGTTTTTT. It specifies CSVEIPWFAGELFF.